What follows describes a single T cell receptor (beta chain). Original handling: For nucleated cells, counts were estimated from reference gene primer amplification. Sequencing was performed with immunoSEQ multiplex PCR; in TCRdb, only in-frame clones are kept and a portion is missing. The D gene and trimming were derived from the DNA, and the V and J assignments and clone size from that table. This sample yields about 380,000 clones, of which roughly nine tenths are seen a single time; 2.5% to 3.5% belongs to the top ten. The data belong to a study of blood T cell repertoires in COVID-19. The CDR3 length is 13 residues. Germline V gives CDR1 MGHRA, CDR2 YSYEKL. The V end was cut by 3 bases, the J end by 4 bases, with 9 bases between.

This rearrangement joins TRBV4-1 to TRBJ1-1; a possible D gene is TRBD1 (5 bases). This TCR derives from a woman in her twenties or thirties who had recovered from COVID-19. The sequencing sample was made of PBMCs or T cells enriched from blood (not recorded which). In nucleotides, the CDR3 is TGCGCCAGCAGCCAGGGAGGGGTCACTGAAGCTTTCTTT. This translates into CASSQGGVTEAFF.